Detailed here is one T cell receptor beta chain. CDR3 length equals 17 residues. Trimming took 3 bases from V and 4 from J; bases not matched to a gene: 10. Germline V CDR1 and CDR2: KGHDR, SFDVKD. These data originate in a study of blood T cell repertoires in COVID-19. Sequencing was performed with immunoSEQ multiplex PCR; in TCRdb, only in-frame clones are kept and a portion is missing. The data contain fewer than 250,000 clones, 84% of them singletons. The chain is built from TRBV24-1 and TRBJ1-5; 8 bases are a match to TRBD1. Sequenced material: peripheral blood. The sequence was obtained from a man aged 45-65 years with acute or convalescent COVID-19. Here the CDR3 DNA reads TGTGCCACCAGTGATACTAAACAGGGGGTTAGAAATCAGCCCCAGCATTTT. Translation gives CATSDTKQGVRNQPQHF.